Listed here are 7 T cell receptor beta chains from one sample, sequenced in a study of blood T cell repertoires in COVID-19. The repertoire was sequenced with immunoSEQ multiplex PCR; TCRdb's copy has only in-frame clones and lacks some. The table has about 400,000 clones, around 87% seen once. Sample: PBMCs or T cells enriched from blood (not recorded which). These receptors came from a man aged 40-49 years in a cohort exposed to, infected with or recovered from COVID-19 (not recorded which).

This clone was counted a single time. J is TRBJ2-3 and V is TRBV28, with D possibly being TRBD1 (7 bases). The CDR3 spans 14 residues. CDR1 is MDHEN, CDR2 SYDVKM, per germline. V shed 5 bases and J shed 6 bases, with 15 bases lying between them. Here the CDR3 DNA reads TGTGCCAGCAGTCCCCCAGGGGGAGGTGATACGCAGTATTTT. Its protein product is CASSPPGGGDTQYF. Based on the CDR3 plus reference TRBV28 and TRBJ2-3, the full variable domain is DVKVTQSSRYLVKRTGEKVFLECVQDMDHENMFWYRQDPGLGLRLIYFSYDVKMKEKGDIPEGYSVSREKKERFSLILESASTNQTSMYLCASSPPGGGDTQYFGPGTRLTVL.

This sequence joins TRBV7-6 and TRBJ1-1; D unclear. This CDR3 is 13 amino acids long. Trimming took 3 bases from V and 5 from J, leaving 10 bases between them. Germline assignment: CDR1 SGHVS and CDR2 FNYEAQ. The CDR3 loop reads CASSFYFQTEAFF. The CDR3 DNA reads TGTGCCAGCAGCTTTTATTTTCAGACTGAAGCTTTCTTT.

The count of this clone is one. The chain employs TRBV7-8 and TRBJ1-2; 7 nucleotides agree with TRBD1. Germline V lookup: CDR1 SGHVS, CDR2 FQNEAQ. Trimming took 5 bases from V and 8 from J; bases not matched to a gene: 5. There are 12 residues in the CDR3. The CDR3, as DNA: TGTGCCAGCAGCAATACAGGGGTCGGCTACACCTTC. Protein: CASSNTGVGYTF.

This chain connects TRBV15 to TRBJ2-1; 10 bases are shared with TRBD2. Germline CDR1 and CDR2: LNHNV and YYDKDF (reference sequence). V trimming: 2 bases; J trimming: 1 base; junction bases outside the gene matches: 8. CDR3 length: 18 amino acids. For the CDR3, the DNA is TGTGCCACCAGCAGATTGCCCCCGGGACTAGCGTCCTACAATGAGCAGTTCTTC. Translating gives CATSRLPPGLASYNEQFF.

In this sample, this clone turned up once. V is TRBV18 and J is TRBJ2-7; 13 bases match TRBD2. The V gene's germline CDR1 is KGHSH and CDR2 LQKENI. The CDR3 contains 15 residues. The V and J ends lost 4 bases and 3 bases, in that order; junction bases with no gene match: 3. The CDR3 loop reads CASSLRTSGGYEQYF. CDR3 DNA: TGTGCCAGCTCACTACGGACTAGCGGGGGCTACGAGCAGTACTTC.

This rearrangement joins TRBV5-1 to TRBJ2-7; TRBD1 is a possible D gene (6 bases). V was shortened by 4 bases and J by 2 bases, with 13 bases between the two germline ends. Germline assignment: CDR1 SGHRS and CDR2 YFSETQ. The CDR3 sequence is 14 residues long. Written as DNA, the CDR3 is TGCGCCAGCAGCGGGGGCCGCGCGGCCTACGAGCAGTACTTC. This gives the protein CASSGGRAAYEQYF.

V gene TRBV7-3 combines with J gene TRBJ2-5, with TRBD1 as a possible D gene (6 bases). This CDR3 region has 16 residues. V shed 5 bases and J shed 2 bases, with 18 bases lying between them. CDR1 SGHTA and CDR2 FQGTGA come from the germline V gene. Written as DNA, the CDR3 is TGTGCCAGCAGCCTCGGACAGCACACATTACAAGAGACCCAGTACTTC. Its protein product is CASSLGQHTLQETQYF.